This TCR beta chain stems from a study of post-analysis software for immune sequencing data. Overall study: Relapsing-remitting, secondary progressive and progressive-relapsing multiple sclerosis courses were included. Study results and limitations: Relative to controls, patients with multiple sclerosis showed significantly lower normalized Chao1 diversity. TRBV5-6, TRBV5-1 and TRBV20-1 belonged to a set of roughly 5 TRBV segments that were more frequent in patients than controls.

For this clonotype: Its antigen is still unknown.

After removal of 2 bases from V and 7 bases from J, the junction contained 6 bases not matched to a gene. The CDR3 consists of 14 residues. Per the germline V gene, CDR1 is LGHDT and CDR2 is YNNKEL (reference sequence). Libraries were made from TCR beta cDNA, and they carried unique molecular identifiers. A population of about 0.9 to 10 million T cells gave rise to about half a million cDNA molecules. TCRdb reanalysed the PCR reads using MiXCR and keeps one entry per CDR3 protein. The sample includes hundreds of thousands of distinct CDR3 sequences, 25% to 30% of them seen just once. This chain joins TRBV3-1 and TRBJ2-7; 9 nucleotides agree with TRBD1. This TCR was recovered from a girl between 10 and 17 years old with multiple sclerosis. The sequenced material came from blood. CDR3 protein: CASSQTGGSGEQYF. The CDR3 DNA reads TGTGCCAGCAGCCAAACAGGGGGCTCGGGGGAGCAGTACTTC.